This passage covers 20 T cell receptor beta chains from one sample sequenced in a study of response to subunit inactivated influenza vaccine. Via MiXCR, TCRdb re-called the RT-PCR reads, giving one row per CDR3 protein. Of roughly 540,000 distinct CDR3 sequences listed, less than 25% were seen once; the top ten hold 2.5% to 3%. These data were also reused for a study on T cells expressing NK-cell markers. That paper notes: TCR beta libraries carry UMIs added by 5'RACE template switching.

The material was CD4+ T cells sorted from PBMCs, obtained less than 13 days after vaccination. The receptors derive from a man aged 50 to 59 who received an inactivated influenza vaccine.

The sample holds a few counts of this clonotype. The J gene is TRBJ2-7, the V gene TRBV14; TRBD2 agrees at 10 bases. This CDR3 comprises 19 residues. V lost 0 bases and J lost 6; bases outside the gene matches: 17. Germline V gives CDR1 SGHDN, CDR2 FVKESK. Here the CDR3 reads CASSQDRLLRLAGVGEQYF. Here the CDR3 DNA reads TGTGCCAGCAGCCAAGATCGTTTGCTACGGCTAGCGGGAGTTGGCGAGCAGTACTTC. The variable domain in full, with the rest retrieved from reference TRBV14 and TRBJ2-7, is EAGVTQFPSHSVIEKGQTVTLRCDPISGHDNLYWYRRVMGKEIKFLLHFVKESKQDESGMPNNRFLAERTGGTYSTLKVQPAELEDSGVYFCASSQDRLLRLAGVGEQYFGPGTRLTVT.

V gene TRBV7-8 combines with J gene TRBJ2-1; possible D gene TRBD2, 6 bases. The germline V and J ends were trimmed by 1 base and 5 bases, with 12 bases remaining between them. CDR1 is SGHVS and CDR2 is FQNEAQ in the germline V gene. The CDR3 has 15 residues. The CDR3 here is CASSLVRGRHNEQFF. The CDR3 nucleotides are TGTGCCAGCAGCTTAGTCAGAGGGAGGCACAATGAGCAGTTCTTC.

The V gene is TRBV11-2, the J gene TRBJ2-1; 7 bases align to TRBD2. V lost 2 bases, J lost 10 bases, and 8 bases stayed unmatched. Germline lookup yields CDR1 SGHAT and CDR2 FQNNGV. The CDR3 covers 14 residues. CDR3 in amino acids: CASSLIAGVTEQFF. CDR3 sequence (DNA): TGTGCCAGCAGCTTAATTGCGGGGGTAACAGAGCAGTTCTTC.

CDR3 sequence (DNA): TGTGCCATCAGTGGGATGAACACTGAAGCTTTCTTT. Protein product: CAISGMNTEAFF. The rearrangement links TRBV10-3 to TRBJ1-1, with no clear D. This CDR3 is 12 amino acids long. Germline V gene data show CDR1 as ENHRY and CDR2 as SYGVKD. V was trimmed by 4 bases and J by 0 bases, leaving 3 bases between them.

The chain couples TRBV29-1 to TRBJ1-5; D is perhaps TRBD1 (5 bases). From germline, CDR1 is SQVTM and CDR2 ANQGSEA. The CDR3 sequence is 15 residues long. Deletions cut 4 bases from V and 0 bases from J, with 13 bases between. CDR3 coding DNA: TGCAGCGTTGGTTTTACAGGAGATAGCAATCAGCCCCAGCATTTT. Amino acids: CSVGFTGDSNQPQHF.

CDR3 amino acids: CSASRGSEPQYF. The CDR3 DNA follows: TGCAGTGCTAGCCGGGGCTCCGAGCCGCAGTATTTT. The chain uses TRBV20-1 and TRBJ2-3, with D perhaps assigned TRBD1 or TRBD2 (5 bases each). The CDR3 covers 12 residues. Germline assignment: CDR1 DFQATT and CDR2 SNEGSKA (reference sequence). V lost 3 bases and J lost 10, with 14 bases in between.

J is TRBJ2-3 and V is TRBV3-1, with TRBD2 matching 7 bases. Germline V gene sequence: CDR1 LGHDT, CDR2 YNNKEL (reference sequence). The CDR3 has 14 residues. Trimming removed 3 bases from V and 3 bases from J; junction bases left unmatched: 3. This CDR3 is CASSQGRATDTQYF. CDR3 DNA sequence: TGTGCCAGCAGCCAGGGGAGGGCAACAGATACGCAGTATTTT.

This clonotype has more than one count but fewer than ten. This chain uses TRBV29-1 with TRBJ1-1; D call uncertain. The CDR3 totals 11 residues. In germline, CDR1 is SQVTM, CDR2 ANQGSEA. Trimming left V 5 bases short and J 0 bases short, with 4 bases between. CDR3 nucleotides: TGCAGCGTTACAGTGAACACTGAAGCTTTCTTT. Protein product: CSVTVNTEAFF. Complete variable domain (other parts from reference TRBV29-1 and TRBJ1-1): SAVISQKPSRDICQRGTSLTIQCQVDSQVTMMFWYRQQPGQSLTLIATANQGSEATYESGFVIDKFPISRPNLTFSTLTVSNMSPEDSSIYLCSVTVNTEAFFGQGTRLTVV.

The chain links TRBV2 to TRBJ2-7; no definite D call. The CDR3 totals 13 residues. V was clipped by 3 bases and J by 2 bases, with 8 bases between them. In germline, CDR1 is SNHLY, CDR2 FYNNEI. CDR3 coding DNA: TGTGCCAGCAGTGAGTACGGCGCCTACGAGCAGTACTTC. Translated: CASSEYGAYEQYF.

The chain employs TRBV6-2 or TRBV6-3 and TRBJ2-1; D is possibly TRBD2 (6 bases). The CDR3 sequence is 13 residues long. The V end lost 1 base, the J end lost 9 bases, and 10 bases lay between the germline ends. Germline-derived CDR1 and CDR2 are MNHEY and SVGEGT. The CDR3 bases are TGTGCCAGCAGTTACTTCCGCGGGACTGAGCAGTTCTTC. This sequence encodes CASSYFRGTEQFF.

V is TRBV7-2 and J is TRBJ2-1; tentatively, D is TRBD2 (6 bases). The V gene lost 1 base and the J gene lost 2 bases, with 12 bases spanning the gap. The CDR3 runs to 16 residues. CDR1 SGHTA and CDR2 FQGNSA come from the germline V gene. CDR3: CASSLGFGGTYNEQFF. The CDR3 DNA sequence: TGTGCCAGCAGCTTAGGGTTCGGAGGGACCTACAATGAGCAGTTCTTC.

This clonotype came up a few times. This rearrangement joins TRBV6-2 or TRBV6-3 to TRBJ2-1; D perhaps matches TRBD2 (5 bases). CDR1 and CDR2 from the germline V gene are MNHEY and SVGEGT. The CDR3 covers 14 residues. V lost 2 bases and J lost 14, with 19 bases in between. In nucleotides, the CDR3 is TGTGCCAGCAGTTACCCCGAAAAGGGAGCCCGTAAGTTCTTC. Its protein is CASSYPEKGARKFF.

This rearrangement joins TRBV10-3 to TRBJ1-5; 8 bases match TRBD1. The CDR3 consists of 15 residues. V trimming: 0 bases; J trimming: 4 bases; junction bases outside the gene matches: 2. CDR1 ENHRY and CDR2 SYGVKD come from the germline V gene. CDR3 region: CAISESGQDNQPQHF. The CDR3 DNA reads as TGTGCCATCAGTGAGTCGGGACAGGATAATCAGCCCCAGCATTTT.

The table lists this clonotype with a few counts. The CDR3 DNA reads as TGTGCCAGCAGCTTGTCCGGGACAGGGTACACCGGGGAGCTGTTTTTT. Its protein is CASSLSGTGYTGELFF. The genes are TRBV5-5 and TRBJ2-2, with 9 bases aligning to TRBD1. Germline loops: CDR1 SGHKS, CDR2 YYEKEE (reference sequence). This CDR3 contains 16 residues. Trimming took 1 base from V and 3 from J; bases not matched to a gene: 4.

V gene TRBV20-1 combines with J gene TRBJ2-7; 7 positions agree with TRBD2. The CDR3 is 15 amino acids. The trim removed 0 bases at V and 2 bases at J, leaving 7 bases unmatched. CDR1 is DFQATT and CDR2 is SNEGSKA in the germline V gene (reference sequence). The CDR3 is CSARDRLAAPYEQYF. The CDR3 DNA reads TGCAGTGCTAGAGATCGGCTAGCGGCCCCCTACGAGCAGTACTTC.

The gene calls are TRBV20-1 and TRBJ1-2; TRBD1 aligns across 7 bases. Germline V gene sequence: CDR1 DFQATT, CDR2 SNEGSKA (reference sequence). V trimming: 4 bases; J trimming: 0 bases; junction bases outside the gene matches: 8. This CDR3 region has 15 residues. The CDR3 spells CSAKQGTSANYGYTF. Here the CDR3 DNA reads TGCAGTGCTAAACAGGGGACTTCAGCTAACTATGGCTACACCTTC.

This clonotype was seen a few times. V and J are TRBV6-2 or TRBV6-3 and TRBJ1-5, with 8 positions matching TRBD1. Germline V gene data show CDR1 as MNHEY and CDR2 as SVGEGT. V gave up 10 bases and J gave up 6 bases; unmatched junction bases: 14. The CDR3 totals 15 residues. Written as DNA, the CDR3 is TGTGCCACCTCCCCGGCGGACAGGGTTATTCAGCCCCAGCATTTT. Residues: CATSPADRVIQPQHF.

The chain has TRBV6-2 or TRBV6-3 and TRBJ2-7; 8 positions agree with TRBD1. From germline, CDR1 is MNHEY and CDR2 SVGEGT. V shed 4 bases and J 4 bases; nucleotides not matched to a gene: 18. This CDR3 spans 18 amino acids. The chain's CDR3 is CASSLHVSRGHKGYEQYF. CDR3 bases: TGTGCCAGCAGTTTACACGTCAGCAGGGGGCATAAAGGTTACGAGCAGTACTTC.

This chain joins TRBV4-2 and TRBJ2-2; tentative D call: TRBD2 (6 bases). The V end lost 8 bases, the J end lost 3 bases, and 10 bases lay between the germline ends. This CDR3 is 13 amino acids long. Germline values: CDR1 LGHNA, CDR2 YNFKEQ. CDR3 bases: TGTGCCAGCGGCCGGGAGTACACCGGGGAGCTGTTTTTT. Translating gives CASGREYTGELFF.

Concerning this clonotype: The junction shows a germline mismatch at one end, possibly a read error. V is TRBV9 and J is TRBJ2-2, with a tentative D call TRBD1 (6 bases). The CDR3 extends over 15 amino acids. Germline V gene data show CDR1 as SGDLS and CDR2 as YYNGEE. CDR3 nucleotides: TGTGCCAGCAGCCCGCTTGACAGGAACCCCGGGGAGCTGTTTTTT. Protein sequence: CASSPLDRNPGELFF.